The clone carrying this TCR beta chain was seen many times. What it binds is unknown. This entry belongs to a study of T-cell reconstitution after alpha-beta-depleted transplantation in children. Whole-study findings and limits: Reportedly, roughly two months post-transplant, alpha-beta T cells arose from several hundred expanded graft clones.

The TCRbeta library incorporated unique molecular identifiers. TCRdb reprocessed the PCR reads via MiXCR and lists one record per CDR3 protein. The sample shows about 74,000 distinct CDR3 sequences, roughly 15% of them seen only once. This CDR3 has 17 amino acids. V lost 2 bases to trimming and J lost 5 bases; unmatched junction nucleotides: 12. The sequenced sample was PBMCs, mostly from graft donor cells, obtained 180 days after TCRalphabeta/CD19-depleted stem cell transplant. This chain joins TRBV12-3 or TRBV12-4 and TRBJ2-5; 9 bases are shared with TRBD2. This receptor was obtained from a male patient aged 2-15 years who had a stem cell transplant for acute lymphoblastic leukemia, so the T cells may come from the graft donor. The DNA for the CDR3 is TGTGCCAGCAGTTTACTAGCGGGGACTTCGATACGGGAGACCCAGTACTTC. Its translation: CASSLLAGTSIRETQYF.